A selection of T cell receptor beta chains follows, all from one sample in a study of T cell responses to AZD1222 COVID-19 vaccine. Clones were read by immunoSEQ multiplex PCR, and TCRdb kept only the in-frame ones, dropping some. The data contain roughly 180,000 clones, around 92% of them singletons. This material consisted of peripheral blood, taken on day 0 of AZD1222 vaccination. Receptors originate from an adult in good health. Both conserved end residues are part of each CDR3. A D gene is named only where the DNA matches it firmly. Some rows have no size entry. The others give once, few or many, or a class for an expanded clone.

V gene	clone size	D gene	J gene	CDR3 DNA	CDR3 protein
TRBV19	NA	NA	TRBJ1-5	TGTGCCAGTAGTATTCAAAGGGGGAGCAATCAGCCCCAGCATTTT	CASSIQRGSNQPQHF
TRBV27	NA	TRBD1	TRBJ2-7	TGTGCCAGCAGTCCCCGGGAGGGACAGGGGGCTGGGGAGCAGTACTTC	CASSPREGQGAGEQYF
TRBV7-3	NA	TRBD1	TRBJ2-6	TGTGCCAGCAGCTTGGGACAGGTCTCGTCCAACGTCCTGACTTTC	CASSLGQVSSNVLTF
TRBV5-4	NA	NA	TRBJ2-3	TGTGCCACCACGACTCCAAACACAGATACGCAGTATTTT	CATTTPNTDTQYF
TRBV18	NA	TRBD1	TRBJ2-1	TGTGCCAGCTCACCAGGGATAGGGACAGGCCAACCCTACAATGAGCAGTTCTTC	CASSPGIGTGQPYNEQFF
TRBV24-1	once	NA	TRBJ2-1	TGTGCCACCAGTGACCAGCGGAGGGTCAACAATGAGCAGTTCTTC	CATSDQRRVNNEQFF
TRBV27	NA	NA	TRBJ1-5	TGTGCCAGCAGCCCATTTTGGGGGAACCAGTATAGCAATCAGCCCCAGCATTTT	CASSPFWGNQYSNQPQHF
TRBV28	NA	NA	TRBJ1-3	TGTGCCAGCAGGACAAGCTCTGGAAACACCATATATTTT	CASRTSSGNTIYF
TRBV6-1	NA	NA	TRBJ2-7	TGTGCCAGCAGTGAAGCGTCGCCACTAAAGGGGTACTTC	CASSEASPLKGYF
TRBV19	NA	TRBD1	TRBJ1-2	TGTGCCAGTAGTGTCCAAACAGGGGGCAACTATGGCTACACCTTC	CASSVQTGGNYGYTF
TRBV3-1/TRBV3-2	NA	TRBD2	TRBJ2-1	TGTGCCAGCAGTTACGGGAGGCTCCGGAGTGAGCAGTTCTTC	CASSYGRLRSEQFF
TRBV7-8	NA	TRBD2	TRBJ2-7	TGTGCCAGCAGCCCATGGACTAGCGGGAGGGCGGTGTACTTC	CASSPWTSGRAVYF
TRBV5-1	NA	NA	TRBJ1-4	TGCGCCAGCAGCTTGAACCCGGGAACTAAGACTAATGAAAAACTGTTTTTT	CASSLNPGTKTNEKLFF
TRBV28	NA	TRBD1	TRBJ2-3	TGTGCCAGCAGTTCACAAGGACAGGGTTTCGATACGCAGTATTTT	CASSSQGQGFDTQYF
TRBV4-1	NA	NA	TRBJ1-1	TGCGCCAGCAGCCAAGATACGGGCACTGAAGCTTTCTTT	CASSQDTGTEAFF
TRBV19	NA	NA	TRBJ2-7	TGTGCCAGTAGTATAGGTGGGGACGGCACCTACGAGCAGTACTTC	CASSIGGDGTYEQYF
TRBV7-2	once	NA	TRBJ2-2	TGTGCCAGCAGCTTAAACAGGGTTTTGAAGGGCACCGGGGAGCTGTTTTTT	CASSLNRVLKGTGELFF
TRBV5-1	NA	NA	TRBJ2-3	TGCGCCAGCAGTTCCTCCTCTAGCACAGATACGCAGTATTTT	CASSSSSSTDTQYF
TRBV9	NA	TRBD1	TRBJ2-1	TGTGCCAGCAGCGTAGGAACTGCGACAGGGGATGGCGGTGAGCAGTTCTTC	CASSVGTATGDGGEQFF
TRBV10-3	NA	NA	TRBJ2-7	TGTGCCATCAGCCGGGACGGCCTCAACGAGCAGTACTTC	CAISRDGLNEQYF
TRBV20-1	few	NA	TRBJ1-2	TGCAGTGCCCTAGAAGACTATGGCTACACCTTC	CSALEDYGYTF
TRBV7-9	NA	TRBD2	TRBJ2-1	TGTGCCAGCAGCTTAGGGCTAGCGGGAGGAAGGTTCTCCTACAATGAGCAGTTCTTC	CASSLGLAGGRFSYNEQFF
TRBV21-1	NA	NA	TRBJ2-7	TGTGCCAGCAGTGAGGACGTAAGGGGGGACAGGACAAGTTGCGGGAGCTACGAGCAGTACTTC	CASSEDVRGDRTSCGSYEQYF
TRBV28	NA	TRBD1	TRBJ1-6	TGTGCCAGCAGGGACCGACAGGGGAGCTCCTATAATTCACCCCTCCACTTT	CASRDRQGSSYNSPLHF
TRBV7-8	NA	TRBD1	TRBJ2-7	TGTGCCAGCAGCTTCGGACAGGGGAACGAGCAGTACTTC	CASSFGQGNEQYF
TRBV5-1	NA	TRBD1	TRBJ2-5	TGCGCCAGCAGCCCTCGGGGACAGGGGAAGACGGAGACCCAGTACTTC	CASSPRGQGKTETQYF
TRBV30	NA	NA	TRBJ1-1	TGTGCCTGGAGTTTCCAGGGAGTGCCTGAAGCTTTCTTT	CAWSFQGVPEAFF
TRBV7-9	NA	NA	TRBJ1-1	TGTGCCAGCAGACGAGGGGGGATGAACACTGAAGCTTTCTTT	CASRRGGMNTEAFF
TRBV5-4	NA	TRBD1	TRBJ2-4	TGTGCCAGCAGCCCGAGGACAGGGAAGGCCAAAAACATTCAGTACTTC	CASSPRTGKAKNIQYF
TRBV2	NA	TRBD2	TRBJ2-1	TGTGCCAGTTCCGGGACGGCCGGGACTAGCGCCTACAATGAGCAGTTCTTC	CASSGTAGTSAYNEQFF
TRBV27	once	TRBD1	TRBJ2-3	TGTGCCAGCAGAGTACAGGGGGCGAGGGTAGATACGCAGTATTTT	CASRVQGARVDTQYF
TRBV28	NA	TRBD1	TRBJ1-4	TGTGCCACCGGACAGGGAGGGGAAAAACTGTTTTTT	CATGQGGEKLFF
TRBV6-1	NA	NA	TRBJ2-7	TGTGCCAGCAGTGAAGATCCAGGTCCCTACGAGCAGTACTTC	CASSEDPGPYEQYF
TRBV7-2	NA	TRBD2	TRBJ2-1	TGTGCCAGCAGCTTCCCACGGACTAGCGGGGACAATGAGCAGTTCTTC	CASSFPRTSGDNEQFF
TRBV6-4	NA	NA	TRBJ2-2	TGTGCCAGCAGTGACGGGACTTCCACCGGGGAGCTGTTTTTT	CASSDGTSTGELFF
TRBV7-8	NA	NA	TRBJ2-1	TGTGCCAGCAGCTTAGACGACAGGCGGGCCTACAATGAGCAGTTCTTC	CASSLDDRRAYNEQFF
TRBV9	NA	NA	TRBJ2-7	TGTGCCAGCAGCGTAGAAGGGAAGGGTTACGAGCAGTACTTC	CASSVEGKGYEQYF
TRBV6-5	NA	TRBD2	TRBJ2-5	TGTGCCAGCAGTCCCCAGGGCGGGAGTTGGGAGACCCAGTACTTC	CASSPQGGSWETQYF
TRBV29-1	NA	NA	TRBJ1-2	TGCAGCGTTGAGTCGGGGATTAACTATGGCTACACCTTC	CSVESGINYGYTF
TRBV5-1	NA	TRBD1	TRBJ2-7	TGCGCCAGCAAATCGGACAGGGGGTTTTTCTACGAGCAGTACTTC	CASKSDRGFFYEQYF
TRBV19	NA	NA	TRBJ1-5	TGTGCCAGTAGTCCGAATGACAGAGAGAATCAGCCCCAGCATTTT	CASSPNDRENQPQHF
TRBV4-1	NA	TRBD1	TRBJ1-5	TGCGCCAGCAGCCTCGAACCTATGGTGGACAGGGGGAATCAGCCCCAGCATTTT	CASSLEPMVDRGNQPQHF
TRBV11-2	NA	NA	TRBJ2-5	TGTGCCAGCAGCTCAAGGGCAGGGGCAGAGACCCAGTACTTC	CASSSRAGAETQYF
TRBV1	once	NA	TRBJ1-5	TGCACCAGCAGCCAAGAGGGCAGAGAATGGAGGCCCCAGCATTTT	CTSSQEGREWRPQHF
TRBV19	NA	TRBD1	TRBJ2-2	TGTGCCAGTACCGTCGGACAGGTCCGGACCGGGGAGCTGTTTTTT	CASTVGQVRTGELFF
TRBV6-6	NA	NA	TRBJ2-7	TGTGCCAGCAGTTACTCGACCGACAGAAGCTACGAGCAGTACTTC	CASSYSTDRSYEQYF
TRBV6-5	once	NA	TRBJ1-1	TGTGCCAGCAAGGAGGGATTGAACACTGAAGCTTTCTTT	CASKEGLNTEAFF
TRBV5-4	NA	NA	TRBJ2-7	TGTGCCAGCAGCTTGGAGGGGGGCTACGAGCAGTACTTC	CASSLEGGYEQYF